The 5 T cell receptor beta chains in this list originate from one sample, sequenced in a study of long-term antiretroviral therapy in people with HIV. The assay, immunoSEQ v3.0, was run at survey level. Clones were sequenced by immunoSEQ multiplex PCR, and TCRdb holds only the in-frame ones, with some missing. The sample records over 9,500 clones, under 85% being singletons. The source material was unsorted PBMCs, sampled 1.8 years before starting antiretroviral therapy. Every receptor here comes from a man aged 35-49 years with HIV.

By share of the sample, this clone is medium-sized. The V call is TRBV5-4, the J call TRBJ2-7, with a possible D match to TRBD2 (6 bases). In germline, CDR1 is SGHNT, CDR2 YYREEE (reference sequence). There are 15 residues in the CDR3. Trimming took 1 base from V and 2 from J, leaving 13 bases between them. CDR3 DNA sequence: TGTGCCAGCAGCTTGCGCGGGGCGTTCACCTACGAGCAGTACTTC. As protein: CASSLRGAFTYEQYF.

This clone has more than one count but fewer than ten. The genes are TRBV29-1 and TRBJ2-7, with 8 nucleotides matching TRBD1. Germline CDR1 reads SQVTM; CDR2 reads ANQGSEA. Trimming took 6 bases from V and 6 from J; bases not matched to a gene: 10. The CDR3 is 13 residues long. The CDR3 is CSVGTGTGSEQYF. DNA for the CDR3: TGCAGCGTGGGCACCGGGACAGGCTCCGAGCAGTACTTC.

In its sample, this clone ranks as medium-sized. Other DNA sequences in the sample encode the same CDR3. The chain employs TRBV19 and TRBJ2-1; the match to TRBD1 covers 7 bases. This CDR3 spans 15 amino acids. V gave up 1 base and J gave up 4 bases; unmatched junction bases: 4. Germline V gene sequence: CDR1 LNHDA, CDR2 SQIVND (reference sequence). CDR3 amino acids: CASSIVTGAYNEQFF. The CDR3 DNA reads TGTGCCAGTAGTATAGTAACAGGGGCTTACAATGAGCAGTTCTTC. Supplemented by reference TRBV19 and TRBJ2-1, the full variable domain reads DGGITQSPKYLFRKEGQNVTLSCEQNLNHDAMYWYRQDPGQGLRLIYYSQIVNDFQKGDIAEGYSVSREKKESFPLTVTSAQKNPTAFYLCASSIVTGAYNEQFFGPGTRLTVL.

The genes are TRBV6-5 and TRBJ1-1; D remains unclear. The CDR3 runs to 11 residues. Trimming pared 2 bases from V and 8 bases from J, leaving 6 bases between. The germline gives CDR1 MNHEY, CDR2 SVGAGI. In nucleotides, the CDR3 is TGTGCCAGCAGTTACGGTGTGGAAGCTTTCTTT. Its protein is CASSYGVEAFF.

This clone came up a few times. This rearrangement joins TRBV9 to TRBJ2-6, with 7 bases matching TRBD1. V gave up 2 bases and J gave up 2 bases; unmatched junction bases: 10. This CDR3 is 18 amino acids long. Looked up from germline, CDR1 is SGDLS and CDR2 is YYNGEE. The CDR3 spells CASSVNRGNAPGANVLTF. CDR3 in DNA: TGTGCCAGCAGCGTTAACAGGGGTAATGCCCCTGGGGCCAACGTCCTGACTTTC.